This passage covers 28 T cell receptor beta chains from one sample sequenced in a study of OX40 agonist ivuxolimab in advanced cancers. This table comes from immunoSEQ multiplex PCR, and its TCRdb copy is limited to in-frame clones, with some not included. This table holds some 73,000 clones, about 91% found once. The input for sequencing was CD4+ or CD8+ T cells sorted from blood, taken in a trial of the OX40 agonist ivuxolimab. The receptors were sampled from an adult with an advanced solid tumor such as melanoma, head and neck, liver or kidney cancer.

A few counts support this clone. The chain couples TRBV7-8 to TRBJ2-7; TRBD1 agrees at 7 bases. Losses at the gene ends were 3 bases for V and 2 bases for J; bases not matched to a gene: 16. Germline values: CDR1 SGHVS, CDR2 FQNEAQ. This CDR3 is built from 18 residues. CDR3 residues: CASSFQVYPGQSTYEQYF. CDR3 coding DNA: TGTGCCAGCAGCTTCCAAGTTTACCCGGGACAGTCCACCTACGAGCAGTACTTC.

The chain combines TRBV4-1 with TRBJ2-7; perhaps D is TRBD1 or TRBD2 (5 bases each). Trimming removed 2 bases from V and 3 bases from J, with 14 bases in between. The CDR3 has 15 residues. Germline CDR1 and CDR2: MGHRA and YSYEKL. The CDR3, as DNA: TGCGCCAGCAGCCAAACGGGAAAAACAGGCTACGAGCAGTACTTC. Translated: CASSQTGKTGYEQYF.

This chain links TRBV19 with TRBJ2-1; TRBD1 is a possible D gene (6 bases). Germline V gene data show CDR1 as LNHDA and CDR2 as SQIVND (reference sequence). CDR3 length equals 17 residues. The ends were cut back, 4 bases at V and 0 bases at J, with 16 bases in the middle. CDR3 nucleotides: TGTGCCAGTAGTACTACCGGGACATTAAACTCCTACAATGAGCAGTTCTTC. This translates into CASSTTGTLNSYNEQFF.

V gene TRBV28 combines with J gene TRBJ2-1; D is possibly TRBD2 (6 bases). The V gene's germline CDR1 is MDHEN and CDR2 SYDVKM. The CDR3 is 16 residues long. Trimming cost V 6 bases and J 2 bases, with 17 bases left between them. The CDR3 reads CASRSPGLLTYNEQFF. The CDR3 nucleotides are TGTGCCAGCAGATCTCCGGGACTCCTAACCTACAATGAGCAGTTCTTC.

The chain employs TRBV4-3 and TRBJ2-7, with TRBD2 as a possible D gene (5 bases). Germline CDR1 reads LGHNA; CDR2 reads YSLEER. CDR3 length: 14 amino acids. The V gene lost 3 bases and the J gene lost 9 bases, with 18 bases spanning the gap. The CDR3 nucleotides are TGCGCCAGCAGCCATGGCCCCCGGGGTTCGGGGCAGTACTTC. It codes for CASSHGPRGSGQYF.

The rearrangement joins TRBV7-6 to TRBJ2-1, with D uncertain. The germline gives CDR1 SGHVS, CDR2 FNYEAQ. The CDR3 spans 15 residues. The germline V and J ends were trimmed by 5 bases and 5 bases, with 16 bases remaining between them. CDR3 loop: CASSLSVGPNNEQFF. CDR3 nucleotide sequence: TGTGCCAGCAGCCTCTCCGTTGGGCCTAACAATGAGCAGTTCTTC. The full variable domain, with the rest looked up from reference TRBV7-6 and TRBJ2-1, is GAGVSQSPRYKVTKRGQDVALRCDPISGHVSLYWYRQALGQGPEFLTYFNYEAQQDKSGLPNDRFSAERPEGSISTLTIQRTEQRDSAMYRCASSLSVGPNNEQFFGPGTRLTVL.

V usage is TRBV13 and J usage is TRBJ1-6; 10 bases agree with TRBD1. In germline, CDR1 is PRHDT, CDR2 FYEKMQ (reference sequence). Germline trimming cut 3 bases from V and 7 bases from J; bases unmatched to any gene: 0. The CDR3 contains 14 residues. CDR3 coding DNA: TGTGCCAGCAGCTTGGGACAGGGGAATTCACCCCTCCACTTT. It encodes CASSLGQGNSPLHF.

The J gene is TRBJ1-2, the V gene TRBV2; 7 bases are shared with TRBD1. The CDR3 covers 15 residues. CDR1 and CDR2 (germline): SNHLY, FYNNEI. Trimming cost V 0 bases and J 8 bases; bases outside gene matches: 9. The CDR3 protein is CASSEALRTGKGYTF. CDR3 nucleotide sequence: TGTGCCAGCAGTGAAGCGCTTCGGACAGGCAAGGGCTACACCTTC.

The CDR3 bases are TGTGCCAGCAGCCGCCGGGGGCGTGGTCAGGACGGGAGTAATTCACCCCTCCACTTT. Protein product: CASSRRGRGQDGSNSPLHF. The chain employs TRBV7-8 and TRBJ1-6, with TRBD1 as a possible D gene (6 bases). Per germline, CDR1 SGHVS and CDR2 FQNEAQ. The CDR3 is 19 amino acids. V lost 5 bases and J 6 bases, leaving 26 bases between the germline ends.

The gene calls are TRBV4-3 and TRBJ1-2, with 7 bases fitting TRBD1. Germline values: CDR1 LGHNA, CDR2 YSLEER. V was pared by 0 bases and J by 9 bases, with 4 bases of the junction left unmatched. There are 13 residues in the CDR3. This chain's CDR3 is CASSQDRGDRYTF. In DNA form, the CDR3 reads TGCGCCAGCAGCCAAGACAGGGGGGATCGCTACACCTTC.

The chain couples TRBV18 to TRBJ1-4; D unresolved. Trimming shortened V by 5 bases and J by 0 bases, and 19 bases separated the two germline ends. The CDR3 extends over 18 amino acids. CDR1 and CDR2 (germline): KGHSH, LQKENI. The CDR3 region has the DNA TGTGCCAGCTCATCTACCTTTATCGGGTTTGCAACTAATGAAAAACTGTTTTTT. Protein: CASSSTFIGFATNEKLFF.

The chain combines TRBV7-9 with TRBJ2-7, with 8 bases identical to TRBD1. Germline CDR1 and CDR2: SEHNR and FQNEAQ (reference sequence). The CDR3 is made up of 15 amino acids. Trimming removed 3 bases from V and 1 base from J; junction bases left unmatched: 5. The CDR3 bases are TGTGCCAGCAGCTTCGGGACAGGATCTTCCTACGAGCAGTACTTC. Amino acids: CASSFGTGSSYEQYF.

This sequence joins TRBV7-2 and TRBJ2-7; no firm D call. Between the trimmed V and J ends, which lost 3 bases and 4 bases, there was a span of 10 bases. The CDR3 length is 13 residues. Germline lookup yields CDR1 SGHTA and CDR2 FQGNSA. DNA of the CDR3: TGTGCCAGCAGCTTTCTTGCCCTTTACGAGCAGTACTTC. This encodes CASSFLALYEQYF.

This clone has a handful of counts. The J gene is TRBJ2-7, the V gene TRBV7-3; D may correspond to TRBD1 or TRBD2 (5 bases each). CDR3 size: 15 residues. Trimming removed 1 base from V and 7 bases from J, with 17 bases in between. CDR1 is SGHTA and CDR2 is FQGTGA in the germline V gene. DNA of the CDR3: TGTGCCAGCAGCTTAAACCCCGGGGCAGAGAGTGAGCAGTACTTC. Encoded protein: CASSLNPGAESEQYF.

This rearrangement joins TRBV6-5 to TRBJ2-7, with 8 bases matching TRBD2. The CDR3 consists of 14 residues. Germline loops: CDR1 MNHEY, CDR2 SVGAGI. With 5 bases clipped from V and 6 bases from J, the junction kept 9 bases outside the gene matches. The DNA for the CDR3 is TGTGCCAGCAGTACGGGGGGGACCAGGATCGAGCAGTACTTC. Amino acid sequence: CASSTGGTRIEQYF.

The rearrangement joins TRBV19 to TRBJ2-6, with 7 positions matching TRBD2. This CDR3 has 17 amino acids. Germline CDR1 and CDR2: LNHDA and SQIVND (reference sequence). J gave up 0 bases and V 4 bases, and 6 bases lay outside the gene matches. The CDR3 loop is CASSTDGGSSGANVLTF. The CDR3, as DNA: TGTGCCAGTAGTACCGACGGGGGGAGCTCTGGGGCCAACGTCCTGACTTTC.

This clone was counted once. The V and J genes are TRBV19 and TRBJ1-2, with 9 bases aligning to TRBD1. The CDR3 loop spans 13 amino acids. Germline-derived CDR1 and CDR2 are LNHDA and SQIVND (reference sequence). Unmatched junction bases numbered 4, after V lost 6 bases and J lost 5 bases. CDR3 protein: CASRGQGGYGYTF. DNA of the CDR3: TGTGCCAGTAGGGGACAGGGAGGGTATGGCTACACCTTC.

The chain employs TRBV7-2 and TRBJ1-1; D gene ambiguous. V was cut by 3 bases and J by 2 bases, with 10 bases left in between. CDR3 length equals 14 residues. Germline CDR1 reads SGHTA; CDR2 reads FQGNSA. This CDR3 is CASSFPGPNTEAFF. DNA of the CDR3: TGTGCCAGCAGCTTCCCCGGACCTAACACTGAAGCTTTCTTT. Complete variable domain (other parts from reference TRBV7-2 and TRBJ1-1): GAGVSQSPSNKVTEKGKDVELRCDPISGHTALYWYRQSLGQGLEFLIYFQGNSAPDKSGLPSDRFSAERTGGSVSTLTIQRTQQEDSAVYLCASSFPGPNTEAFFGQGTRLTVV.

The chain uses TRBV5-3 and TRBJ2-5; TRBD2 aligns across 11 bases. TRBV5-3 has ORF status, its function being uncertain. The junction had 13 bases not matched to a gene; V was cut back by 1 base and J by 5 bases. This CDR3 region has 18 residues. For the CDR3, the DNA is TGTGCCAGAAGCTTGCCCCAACCTCGTCCTAGCGGGGGGGAGACCCAGTACTTC. Protein sequence: CARSLPQPRPSGGETQYF.

The gene calls are TRBV11-2 and TRBJ1-6; 7 nucleotides match TRBD1. J lost 0 bases, V lost 5 bases, and 4 bases had no gene match. The CDR3 sequence is 16 residues long. Germline V gene sequence: CDR1 SGHAT, CDR2 FQNNGV. Here the CDR3 reads CASSPQGSSYNSPLHF. Written as DNA, the CDR3 is TGTGCCAGCAGCCCACAGGGGAGCTCCTATAATTCACCCCTCCACTTT. Based on the CDR3 plus reference TRBV11-2 and TRBJ1-6, the full variable domain is EAGVAQSPRYKIIEKRQSVAFWCNPISGHATLYWYQQILGQGPKLLIQFQNNGVVDDSQLPKDRFSAERLKGVDSTLKIQPAKLEDSAVYLCASSPQGSSYNSPLHFGNGTRLTVT.

Remarks on this clone: Additional DNA sequences in this sample encode the identical CDR3. The V and J genes are TRBV5-1 and TRBJ2-3; possibly TRBD2 for D (6 bases). There are 15 residues in the CDR3. V was clipped by 0 bases and J by 0 bases, with 8 bases between them. CDR1 is SGHRS, CDR2 YFSETQ, per germline. This CDR3 is CASSLVAGSTDTQYF. The CDR3 DNA reads TGCGCCAGCAGCTTGGTTGCGGGAAGCACAGATACGCAGTATTTT.

There are many counts of this clone. The V call is TRBV19, the J call TRBJ2-5; D not resolved. V was trimmed by 8 bases and J by 2 bases, leaving 18 bases between them. Germline V lookup: CDR1 LNHDA, CDR2 SQIVND (reference sequence). CDR3 length: 15 residues. The CDR3 region is CASGPGRRSQETQYF. The CDR3 DNA reads TGTGCCAGTGGACCAGGAAGGCGGTCTCAAGAGACCCAGTACTTC.

The rearrangement joins TRBV15 to TRBJ2-2; weak D call: TRBD1 (6 bases). Germline CDR1 and CDR2: LNHNV and YYDKDF (reference sequence). This CDR3 comprises 14 residues. The V end was cut by 3 bases, the J end by 6 bases, with 11 bases between. Here the CDR3 reads CATSRYREAGELFF. The CDR3 nucleotides are TGTGCCACCAGCAGGTACAGGGAAGCCGGGGAGCTGTTTTTT.

J is TRBJ1-5 and V is TRBV27; maybe TRBD1 (5 bases). This CDR3 region has 18 residues. The ends were cut back, 2 bases at V and 2 bases at J, with 19 bases in the middle. The germline CDR1 and CDR2 sequences are MNHEY and SMNVEV (reference sequence). CDR3 amino acids: CASSLGGERAWRNQPQHF. The CDR3 DNA follows: TGTGCCAGCAGTTTAGGGGGGGAGAGGGCCTGGCGCAATCAGCCCCAGCATTTT.

This chain links TRBV7-9 with TRBJ1-3; perhaps TRBD1 as D (6 bases). The CDR3 has 14 amino acids. Deletions cut 5 bases from V and 4 bases from J, with 12 bases between. Germline-derived CDR1 and CDR2 are SEHNR and FQNEAQ (reference sequence). CDR3 DNA sequence: TGTGCCAGCAGCCCCCCCCAGGGGGGAAACACCATATATTTT. Translation gives CASSPPQGGNTIYF.

Note on this clone: Relative to the germline gene, one junction end is altered; a read error may explain this. The chain has TRBV2 and TRBJ1-4; no definite D call. CDR1 is SNHLY, CDR2 FYNNEI, per germline. This CDR3 has 15 residues. Written as DNA, the CDR3 is TGTGACAGCAGTCTACCGTCATATTTAAATGAAAAACTGTTTTTT. Its translation is CDSSLPSYLNEKLFF. The complete variable domain, with remaining parts taken from reference TRBV2 and TRBJ1-4, reads EPEVTQTPSHQVTQMGQEVILRCVPISNHLYFYWYRQILGQKVEFLVSFYNNEISEKSEIFDDQFSVERPDGSNFTLKIRSTKLEDSAMYFCDSSLPSYLNEKLFFGSGTQLSVL.

This sequence joins TRBV29-1 and TRBJ1-1, with D hard to call. Per the germline V gene, CDR1 is SQVTM and CDR2 is ANQGSEA. The CDR3 covers 12 residues. V lost 4 bases, J lost 4 bases, and 10 bases lay in between. The CDR3 DNA reads TGCAGCGTTGGGGGAATGGGCACTGAAGCTTTCTTT. This translates into CSVGGMGTEAFF.

This chain links TRBV9 with TRBJ1-4, with 10 bases identical to TRBD1. Germline V gene sequence: CDR1 SGDLS, CDR2 YYNGEE. V lost 0 bases to trimming and J lost 8 bases; unmatched junction nucleotides: 4. This CDR3 contains 15 residues. Written as DNA, the CDR3 is TGTGCCAGCAGCGTAGGGGACAGGGGCGGAGAAAAACTGTTTTTT. Translation gives CASSVGDRGGEKLFF.